The 17 T cell receptor beta chains in this list originate from one sample, sequenced in a study of cytotoxic CD8 clonotypes in ibrutinib-treated CLL. Generated by immunoSEQ multiplex PCR, the TCRdb table keeps only in-frame clones and is missing some. The sample has 200,000 to 250,000 clones; about four fifths are singletons. The sequencing here drew on PBMCs, taken after 12 months of ibrutinib treatment. These receptors came from a human donor with chronic lymphocytic leukemia.

This chain connects TRBV7-8 to TRBJ1-2, with 9 positions matching TRBD1. CDR3 length: 15 residues. With V trimmed by 5 bases and J by 4 bases, 8 bases remained unmatched. Germline lookup yields CDR1 SGHVS and CDR2 FQNEAQ. The CDR3: CASSARDRDLYGYTF. The CDR3 bases are TGTGCCAGCAGCGCCCGGGACAGGGATCTCTATGGCTACACCTTC. The full variable domain, with the rest looked up from reference TRBV7-8 and TRBJ1-2, is GAGVSQSPRYKVAKRGQDVALRCDPISGHVSLFWYQQALGQGPEFLTYFQNEAQLDKSGLPSDRFFAERPEGSVSTLKIQRTQQEDSAVYLCASSARDRDLYGYTFGSGTRLTVV.

The chain combines TRBV5-3 with TRBJ2-1; no clear D. TRBV5-3 counts as an open reading frame of uncertain function. CDR3 length: 10 amino acids. V shed 6 bases and J shed 8 bases, with 6 bases lying between them. CDR3 sequence reads: CARNLDEQFF. As DNA, the CDR3 is TGTGCCAGAAATTTGGATGAGCAGTTCTTC.

This rearrangement joins TRBV27 to TRBJ2-6; D could derive from TRBD1 or TRBD2 (5 bases each). Germline V CDR1 and CDR2: MNHEY, SMNVEV (reference sequence). The germline V and J ends were trimmed by 5 bases and 0 bases, with 11 bases remaining between them. The CDR3 has 16 amino acids. The CDR3 nucleotides read TGTGCCAGCAGTGATCTCGGGACCTCTGGGGCCAACGTCCTGACTTTC. Its translation: CASSDLGTSGANVLTF.

The gene calls are TRBV6-5 and TRBJ2-3, with 7 bases matching TRBD1. From germline, CDR1 is MNHEY and CDR2 SVGAGI. The CDR3 consists of 15 residues. V dropped 10 bases and J dropped 5; count of bases not matched to a gene: 15. CDR3 protein: CATSGQPGIGDTQYF. CDR3 bases: TGTGCCACCTCGGGACAGCCCGGTATAGGAGATACGCAGTATTTT.

The chain recombines TRBV5-1 with TRBJ2-5; 8 bases are a match to TRBD2. This CDR3 has 15 residues. Germline lookup yields CDR1 SGHRS and CDR2 YFSETQ. The V and J ends lost 2 bases and 1 base, in that order; junction bases with no gene match: 4. The CDR3 here is CASSLRLALQETQYF. In DNA, the CDR3 is TGCGCCAGCAGCTTACGACTAGCGCTCCAAGAGACCCAGTACTTC.

The genes are TRBV28 and TRBJ1-5; tentatively, D is TRBD1 (6 bases). Between the trimmed V and J ends, which lost 2 bases and 2 bases, there was a span of 10 bases. In germline, CDR1 is MDHEN, CDR2 SYDVKM. This CDR3 region has 15 residues. CDR3 in amino acids: CASSLRGLGNQPQHF. DNA of the CDR3: TGTGCCAGCAGTTTAAGGGGGTTAGGCAATCAGCCCCAGCATTTT.

This chain uses TRBV4-1 with TRBJ1-1; no reliable D call. The V gene's germline CDR1 is MGHRA and CDR2 YSYEKL. This CDR3 has 13 amino acids. The V and J ends lost 0 bases and 6 bases respectively, with 8 bases between them. CDR3: CASSQDPTAEAFF. Written as DNA, the CDR3 is TGCGCCAGCAGCCAAGATCCTACTGCTGAAGCTTTCTTT.

J is TRBJ1-3 and V is TRBV5-1; the D is unclear. The germline V and J ends were trimmed by 3 bases and 0 bases, with 13 bases remaining between them. The CDR3 spans 16 residues. Germline V CDR1 and CDR2: SGHRS, YFSETQ. CDR3 protein: CASSSSVGSSGNTIYF. The CDR3 DNA is TGCGCCAGCAGCTCTTCCGTCGGTAGCTCTGGAAACACCATATATTTT.

V and J are TRBV18 and TRBJ2-7; D not certain. Germline CDR1 is KGHSH and CDR2 is LQKENI. CDR3 length: 14 residues. V was pared by 3 bases and J by 5 bases, with 14 bases between. The CDR3 bases are TGTGCCAGCTCACCGCCTTCCATCCCAAACGAGCAGTACTTC. Protein sequence: CASSPPSIPNEQYF.

This clone has only a few counts. The V gene is TRBV6-5, the J gene TRBJ2-2; D uncertain. V was shortened by 10 bases and J by 7 bases, with 13 bases between the two germline ends. This CDR3 spans 12 amino acids. Germline CDR1 MNHEY, CDR2 SVGAGI. CDR3 protein: CATRVTGGELFF. The CDR3 DNA reads TGTGCCACCCGGGTGACGGGCGGGGAGCTGTTTTTT.

The rearrangement uses TRBV5-1 and TRBJ1-1, with D possibly being TRBD1 (5 bases). In germline, CDR1 is SGHRS, CDR2 YFSETQ. This CDR3 spans 16 amino acids. V was pared by 4 bases and J by 0 bases, with 16 bases between. In DNA form, the CDR3 reads TGCGCCAGCAGCGCGAGGGGAGGGTTAGTGAACACTGAAGCTTTCTTT. Its translation: CASSARGGLVNTEAFF.

This clone was detected a few times. The chain links TRBV10-3 to TRBJ2-4, with TRBD1 identical over 8 bases. Germline CDR1 ENHRY, CDR2 SYGVKD. V was pared by 10 bases and J by 4 bases, with 12 bases of the junction left unmatched. The CDR3 extends over 15 amino acids. Here the CDR3 DNA reads TGTGCCAGCTACACCGGGACAGGCCCTAAAAACATTCAGTACTTC. Its protein product is CASYTGTGPKNIQYF.

Comment on this clone: The identical CDR3 is also encoded by other nucleotide sequences in the sample. The chain combines TRBV19 with TRBJ1-1; maybe TRBD1 (6 bases). Germline CDR1 and CDR2: LNHDA and SQIVND (reference sequence). The CDR3 is 13 residues long. The V end lost 5 bases, the J end lost 5 bases, and 12 bases lay between the germline ends. The CDR3 DNA reads as TGTGCCAGTAGTGTTAAGGGGGATACTGAAGCTTTCTTT. Protein product: CASSVKGDTEAFF.

The chain has TRBV7-3 and TRBJ2-3; D call uncertain. V was cut by 3 bases and J by 3 bases, with 7 bases left in between. Germline V lookup: CDR1 SGHTA, CDR2 FQGTGA. The CDR3 extends over 13 amino acids. This chain's CDR3 is CASSFTETDTQYF. The CDR3 DNA reads TGTGCCAGCAGCTTTACAGAAACAGATACGCAGTATTTT.

V usage is TRBV5-1 and J usage is TRBJ2-3; tentative D call: TRBD1 (6 bases). V lost 2 bases and J 2 bases, leaving 12 bases between the germline ends. The CDR3 contains 15 residues. Germline CDR1 reads SGHRS; CDR2 reads YFSETQ. DNA for the CDR3: TGCGCCAGCAGCTTCCGGGACAAATACACAGATACGCAGTATTTT. It encodes CASSFRDKYTDTQYF.

This chain links TRBV11-2 with TRBJ2-3; D could derive from TRBD1 or TRBD2 (5 bases each). CDR3 length: 11 residues. V was trimmed by 2 bases and J by 12 bases, leaving 9 bases between them. Germline V lookup: CDR1 SGHAT, CDR2 FQNNGV. CDR3 amino acids: CASSLRGVQYF. DNA for the CDR3: TGTGCCAGCAGCTTAAGGGGAGTCCAGTATTTT.

The CDR3 nucleotides read TGTGCCATCGGGACTAGCGGGGGGCGCACAGATACGCAGTATTTT. It specifies CAIGTSGGRTDTQYF. This chain joins TRBV19 and TRBJ2-3; the match to TRBD2 covers 15 bases. Unmatched junction bases numbered 3, after V lost 10 bases and J lost 1 base. From germline, CDR1 is LNHDA and CDR2 SQIVND (reference sequence). This CDR3 region has 15 residues.